Described below is a single TCR beta chain sequence and its context. V shed 7 bases, J shed 4 bases, and the junction held 15 bases outside the gene matches. The CDR3 runs 16 residues. Germline V CDR1 and CDR2: LNHDA, SQIVND (reference sequence). Using immunoSEQ multiplex PCR, the repertoire was profiled, and TCRdb retains in-frame clones only, with some absent. In the table there are 55,000 to 90,000 clones, 75% to 90% of which are singletons. The sample comes from a study of blood T cell repertoires in COVID-19. Study-wide context: The United States, Italy and Spain supplied acute and convalescent COVID-19 samples.

This chain links TRBV19 with TRBJ1-2; the match to TRBD1 covers 7 bases. The TCR sequence derives from an elderly woman with active or convalescent COVID-19. Sequencing used peripheral blood. CDR3 sequence reads: CASNSGAGGMIYGYTF. CDR3 DNA: TGTGCCAGTAATTCCGGGGCAGGGGGAATGATCTATGGCTACACCTTC. Full variable domain (rest looked up from reference TRBV19 and TRBJ1-2): DGGITQSPKYLFRKEGQNVTLSCEQNLNHDAMYWYRQDPGQGLRLIYYSQIVNDFQKGDIAEGYSVSREKKESFPLTVTSAQKNPTAFYLCASNSGAGGMIYGYTFGSGTRLTVV.